Following are 4 T cell receptor beta chains from one sample sequenced in a study of HIV-infected patients and healthy controls. 400 to 550 ng RNA was reverse transcribed with alpha and beta constant-region primers. Separate chain-specific third strand synthesis with multiplexing indices produced the alpha and beta libraries. In TCRdb, the 5' RACE reads were re-called with MiXCR into one record per CDR3 protein. The data contain under 20,000 distinct CDR3 sequences, 8% to 10% of them singletons. All unsorted peripheral T cells were captured because whole blood was used without fractionation. Material for sequencing was blood. The origin of the receptors is an adult in good health.

This clonotype was recorded many times. The chain combines TRBV7-2 with TRBJ2-5; 9 nucleotides agree with TRBD1. The CDR3 has 15 residues. CDR1 SGHTA and CDR2 FQGNSA come from the germline V gene. After removal of 4 bases from V and 5 bases from J, the junction contained 8 bases not matched to a gene. The DNA of the CDR3 is TGTGCCAGCAGCTGGCGGACAGGGGCGGTGGAGACCCAGTACTTC. This sequence encodes CASSWRTGAVETQYF.

This clonotype is termed medium-sized. The V call is TRBV9, the J call TRBJ2-1; D is undetermined. V gave up 0 bases and J gave up 6 bases, with 7 bases separating them. This CDR3 region has 13 residues. CDR1 is SGDLS and CDR2 is YYNGEE in the germline V gene. CDR3 protein: CASSVVPGNEQFF. The CDR3 nucleotides read TGTGCCAGCAGCGTAGTTCCAGGCAATGAGCAGTTCTTC. Complete variable domain (other parts from reference TRBV9 and TRBJ2-1): DSGVTQTPKHLITATGQRVTLRCSPRSGDLSVYWYQQSLDQGLQFLIQYYNGEERAKGNILERFSAQQFPDLHSELNLSSLELGDSALYFCASSVVPGNEQFFGPGTRLTVL.

This clonotype was observed at least ten times. The rearrangement uses TRBV19 and TRBJ2-1; D remains unclear. The CDR3 loop spans 16 amino acids. CDR1 is LNHDA and CDR2 is SQIVND in the germline V gene (reference sequence). V gave up 5 bases and J gave up 4 bases, with 18 bases separating them. CDR3 sequence (DNA): TGTGCCAGTAGTTTTACGACGGTCCCTCGGTACAATGAGCAGTTCTTC. Protein: CASSFTTVPRYNEQFF.

This clonotype was counted ten times or more. The chain couples TRBV29-1 to TRBJ2-1, with 10 bases aligning to TRBD2. Germline CDR1 SQVTM, CDR2 ANQGSEA. CDR3 length: 14 residues. Unmatched junction bases numbered 7, after V lost 3 bases and J lost 8 bases. The CDR3 loop is CSVEGLAGADEQFF. The CDR3 bases are TGCAGCGTTGAGGGTCTAGCGGGAGCCGATGAGCAGTTCTTC.